This T cell receptor (beta chain) was identified in a study of CD8 T cells in ankylosing spondylitis. Study conclusions and caveats: A TCR beta motif made of several highly homologous variants seemed typical of ankylosing spondylitis blood. Disease-associated clonotypes exhibited CD8+ identity and were relatively infrequent in peripheral blood.

CDR3 length: 12 amino acids. Trimming shortened V by 6 bases and J by 3 bases, and 9 bases separated the two germline ends. Germline CDR1 is MNHNY and CDR2 is SVGAGI (reference sequence). TCRdb re-analysed the 5' RACE reads in MiXCR, keeping a single row per CDR3 protein. The sample yields a few hundred thousand distinct CDR3 sequences, about a fifth seen once. In the case of this clonotype: Its antigen is undetermined.

This receptor was identified in a female donor with ankylosing spondylitis or in good health (not recorded which). J is TRBJ2-7 and V is TRBV6-6; tentative D call: TRBD2 (6 bases). Sequencing used blood, either unsorted or a sorted T cell fraction (not recorded which). The CDR3 DNA sequence: TGTGCCAGCAGGGAGGGTCACTACGAGCAGTACTTC. It encodes CASREGHYEQYF.